This TCR beta chain was sequenced in a study of blood T cell repertoires in COVID-19. The V end was cut by 1 base, the J end by 12 bases, with 12 bases between. The CDR3 length is 12 residues. From germline, CDR1 is LGHDT and CDR2 YNNKEL (reference sequence). The method was immunoSEQ multiplex PCR; TCRdb's version includes in-frame clones alone and lacks a portion of them. The table lists around 80,000 clones, almost 85% of them singletons. Source material: peripheral blood. This clonotype was sampled from an elderly man with acute or convalescent COVID-19. V gene TRBV3-1 (or the pseudogene TRBV3-2) combines with J gene TRBJ1-2; D might be TRBD1 (5 bases). CDR3 amino acids: CASSQVTGDNTF. CDR3 nucleotides: TGTGCCAGCAGCCAAGTAACAGGAGATAACACCTTC.